The 29 T cell receptor beta chains below come from one sample, sequenced in a study of blood T cell repertoires in COVID-19. Produced via immunoSEQ multiplex PCR; TCRdb's table is partial and in-frame only. The sample has about 160,000 clones; over 85% are singletons. Input material: peripheral blood. These receptors were collected from a woman in her forties or fifties with acute or convalescent COVID-19.

This clone was counted a few times. The chain carries TRBV5-1 and TRBJ2-3; TRBD2 might be the D (5 bases). V was trimmed by 4 bases and J by 2 bases, leaving 17 bases between them. Germline loops: CDR1 SGHRS, CDR2 YFSETQ. There are 16 residues in the CDR3. In DNA form, the CDR3 reads TGCGCCAGCAGCCGTCGTCCCGGGGAAAACACAGATACGCAGTATTTT. Encoded protein: CASSRRPGENTDTQYF.

The rearrangement links TRBV6-4 to TRBJ1-1, with TRBD1 as a possible D gene (5 bases). The CDR3 is made up of 13 amino acids. The germline CDR1 and CDR2 sequences are MRHNA and SNTAGT. Trimming removed 6 bases from V and 4 bases from J, with 12 bases in between. The CDR3 nucleotides read TGTGCCAGCAGGAGGGGAGCGGGCACTGAAGCTTTCTTT. It codes for CASRRGAGTEAFF.

This clone was observed a single time. The V gene is TRBV5-1, the J gene TRBJ2-3; tentatively, D is TRBD2 (5 bases). There are 13 residues in the CDR3. Germline V CDR1 and CDR2: SGHRS, YFSETQ. V was shortened by 3 bases and J by 0 bases, with 5 bases between the two germline ends. CDR3 sequence reads: CASSSGSTDTQYF. CDR3 DNA: TGCGCCAGCAGCTCGGGGAGCACAGATACGCAGTATTTT. Full variable domain (outside the CDR3, taken from reference TRBV5-1 and TRBJ2-3): KAGVTQTPRYLIKTRGQQVTLSCSPISGHRSVSWYQQTPGQGLQFLFEYFSETQRNKGNFPGRFSGRQFSNSRSEMNVSTLELGDSALYLCASSSGSTDTQYFGPGTRLTVL.

V usage is TRBV3-1 (or the pseudogene TRBV3-2) and J usage is TRBJ1-2; D is uncertain. Germline V gene lookup returns CDR1 LGHDT and CDR2 YNNKEL (reference sequence). Trimming removed 1 base at V and 7 bases at J, with 7 bases between. CDR3 length equals 12 residues. CDR3 in amino acids: CASSQAAGGYTF. Written as DNA, the CDR3 is TGTGCCAGCAGCCAAGCCGCCGGTGGCTACACCTTC.

This sequence joins TRBV3-1 (or the pseudogene TRBV3-2) and TRBJ1-3; D remains unclear. CDR1 and CDR2 from the germline V gene are LGHDT and YNNKEL (reference sequence). The CDR3 is made up of 12 amino acids. V gave up 8 bases and J gave up 7 bases, with 12 bases separating them. The CDR3 protein is CASQNIGNTIYF. The CDR3 bases are TGTGCCAGCCAAAATATCGGGAACACCATATATTTT.

This chain joins TRBV7-7 and TRBJ2-5; 8 positions agree with TRBD1. The germline gives CDR1 SSHAT, CDR2 FNYEAQ (reference sequence). The V and J ends lost 5 bases and 4 bases, in that order; junction bases with no gene match: 9. The CDR3 extends over 15 amino acids. DNA for the CDR3: TGTGCCAGCAGCCCCCAGACAGGGGCAGGAGAGACCCAGTACTTC. This sequence encodes CASSPQTGAGETQYF.

The gene calls are TRBV7-9 and TRBJ1-2, with D perhaps TRBD1 (6 bases). CDR1 is SEHNR and CDR2 is FQNEAQ in the germline V gene (reference sequence). The length of the CDR3 is 15 residues. V was shortened by 5 bases and J by 4 bases, with 17 bases between the two germline ends. This chain's CDR3 is CASSPRTVLSYGYTF. The CDR3 region has the DNA TGTGCCAGCAGCCCCAGGACAGTCTTAAGCTATGGCTACACCTTC. Using reference TRBV7-9 and TRBJ1-2 for the parts outside the CDR3, the full variable domain is DTGVSQNPRHKITKRGQNVTFRCDPISEHNRLYWYRQTLGQGPEFLTYFQNEAQLEKSRLLSDRFSAERPKGSFSTLEIQRTEQGDSAMYLCASSPRTVLSYGYTFGSGTRLTVV.

The chain is built from TRBV12-3 or TRBV12-4 and TRBJ2-7; TRBD1 is a possible D gene (6 bases). CDR3 length: 13 amino acids. The V and J ends lost 6 bases and 2 bases respectively, with 11 bases between them. In DNA form, the CDR3 reads TGTGCCAGCAGCCCCAAGGGGGCCTACGAGCAGTACTTC. Translated, it gives CASSPKGAYEQYF.

The CDR3 DNA reads TGTGCCAGCAGCCCGGGGGGGTTGCACAAAGAGACCCAGTACTTC. Amino acids: CASSPGGLHKETQYF. The V and J genes are TRBV5-4 and TRBJ2-5; 8 bases line up with TRBD2. Germline assignment: CDR1 SGHNT and CDR2 YYREEE (reference sequence). Trimming removed 4 bases from V and 3 bases from J; junction bases left unmatched: 8. CDR3 length: 15 residues.

CDR3 nucleotides: TGTGCCAGCAGCTTGTCCGGGACTAGCCCTAAAGATACGCAGTATTTT. It translates to CASSLSGTSPKDTQYF. The chain uses TRBV7-9 and TRBJ2-3; 9 nucleotides match TRBD2. J lost 5 bases, V lost 3 bases, and 9 bases had no gene match. This CDR3 is 16 amino acids long. Germline V gene data show CDR1 as SEHNR and CDR2 as FQNEAQ (reference sequence).

The J gene is TRBJ1-4, the V gene TRBV19; a weak D match, TRBD1 (5 bases). V was pared by 5 bases and J by 5 bases, with 9 bases between. There are 13 residues in the CDR3. In germline, CDR1 is LNHDA, CDR2 SQIVND (reference sequence). In DNA, the CDR3 is TGTGCCAGTAGTGGGGCAGCAAATGAAAAACTGTTTTTT. Its protein is CASSGAANEKLFF.

CDR3 nucleotides: TGTGCCAGCAGTTTACCCCGGGACAGTATAGCCAAAAACATTCAGTACTTC. Translating gives CASSLPRDSIAKNIQYF. V gene TRBV28 combines with J gene TRBJ2-4; 7 positions match TRBD1. Looked up from germline, CDR1 is MDHEN and CDR2 is SYDVKM. This CDR3 spans 17 amino acids. V lost 2 bases and J lost 0; bases outside the gene matches: 7. Complete variable domain (other parts from reference TRBV28 and TRBJ2-4): DVKVTQSSRYLVKRTGEKVFLECVQDMDHENMFWYRQDPGLGLRLIYFSYDVKMKEKGDIPEGYSVSREKKERFSLILESASTNQTSMYLCASSLPRDSIAKNIQYFGAGTRLSVL.

The rearrangement links TRBV4-1 to TRBJ2-5, with D perhaps matching TRBD2 (6 bases). V dropped 0 bases and J dropped 6 bases, with 17 bases sitting between them. Per the germline V gene, CDR1 is MGHRA and CDR2 is YSYEKL. The CDR3 is 16 amino acids. The CDR3 nucleotides are TGCGCCAGCAGCCAAGATACCACAGCGGGTAGGAAGACCCAGTACTTC. It yields the protein CASSQDTTAGRKTQYF.

The gene calls are TRBV11-2 and TRBJ1-2; D is possibly TRBD1 (5 bases). Germline CDR1 reads SGHAT; CDR2 reads FQNNGV. CDR3 length: 13 amino acids. Trimming pared 4 bases from V and 8 bases from J, leaving 14 bases between. For the CDR3, the DNA is TGTGCCAGCAGCTCCCAGGGTTTGGGGGGCTACACCTTC. Translated: CASSSQGLGGYTF.

The chain links TRBV5-1 to TRBJ1-3; TRBD1 might be the D (5 bases). In germline, CDR1 is SGHRS, CDR2 YFSETQ. Trimming removed 0 bases from V and 0 bases from J, with 16 bases in between. The CDR3 has 18 amino acids. The CDR3 loop reads CASSLGGVGADSGNTIYF. The CDR3 bases are TGCGCCAGCAGCTTGGGGGGCGTAGGCGCGGACTCTGGAAACACCATATATTTT.

The chain has TRBV7-9 and TRBJ1-3; D perhaps matches TRBD1 (5 bases). Trimming shortened V by 1 base and J by 0 bases, and 10 bases separated the two germline ends. The CDR3 extends over 16 amino acids. Looked up from germline, CDR1 is SEHNR and CDR2 is FQNEAQ (reference sequence). In DNA form, the CDR3 reads TGTGCCAGCAGCTTAGTACAGGCCTACTCTGGAAACACCATATATTTT. It yields the protein CASSLVQAYSGNTIYF.

The V gene is TRBV29-1, the J gene TRBJ1-2; D unresolved. V dropped 3 bases and J dropped 8 bases, with 7 bases sitting between them. Looked up from germline, CDR1 is SQVTM and CDR2 is ANQGSEA. This CDR3 spans 10 amino acids. Here the CDR3 reads CSVETDGYTF. DNA for the CDR3: TGCAGCGTTGAGACTGACGGCTACACCTTC.

The rearrangement uses TRBV19 and TRBJ2-4; the D is unclear. Germline CDR1 LNHDA, CDR2 SQIVND (reference sequence). V shed 4 bases and J shed 0 bases, with 4 bases lying between them. The CDR3 length is 13 residues. The CDR3 is CASSTLAKNIQYF. The CDR3 DNA reads TGTGCCAGTAGTACTCTAGCCAAAAACATTCAGTACTTC.

The V and J genes are TRBV14 and TRBJ1-6; 9 bases fit TRBD1. The CDR3 extends over 15 amino acids. The trim removed 1 base at V and 7 bases at J, leaving 2 bases unmatched. CDR1 is SGHDN, CDR2 FVKESK, per germline. This chain's CDR3 is CASSQGDRENSPLHF. Here the CDR3 DNA reads TGTGCCAGCAGCCAAGGGGACAGGGAAAATTCACCCCTCCACTTT.

The J gene is TRBJ1-2, the V gene TRBV11-2; D is perhaps TRBD1 (5 bases). With 1 base removed from V and 4 bases from J, the gap between germline ends came to 7 bases. Germline CDR1 and CDR2: SGHAT and FQNNGV. This CDR3 has 13 residues. This chain's CDR3 is CASSLGQFYGYTF. The CDR3 bases are TGTGCCAGCAGCTTAGGACAGTTCTATGGCTACACCTTC. The full variable domain, completed using reference TRBV11-2 and TRBJ1-2, is EAGVAQSPRYKIIEKRQSVAFWCNPISGHATLYWYQQILGQGPKLLIQFQNNGVVDDSQLPKDRFSAERLKGVDSTLKIQPAKLEDSAVYLCASSLGQFYGYTFGSGTRLTVV.

The chain joins TRBV19 to TRBJ2-1, with TRBD2 as a possible D gene (7 bases). Germline lookup yields CDR1 LNHDA and CDR2 SQIVND (reference sequence). V lost 4 bases to trimming and J lost 5 bases, with 12 bases between them. There are 14 residues in the CDR3. The CDR3 spells CASSKGRGDNEQFF. In DNA, the CDR3 is TGTGCCAGTAGTAAGGGGAGGGGGGACAATGAGCAGTTCTTC.

The rearrangement uses TRBV3-1 (or the pseudogene TRBV3-2) and TRBJ2-2, with 9 bases aligning to TRBD1. The CDR3 length is 15 residues. Looked up from germline, CDR1 is LGHDT and CDR2 is YNNKEL (reference sequence). With V trimmed by 4 bases and J by 7 bases, 7 bases remained unmatched. In nucleotides, the CDR3 is TGTGCCAGCAGCCCCTGGGACAGGGAGGGCGGGGAGCTGTTTTTT. The encoded protein is CASSPWDREGGELFF.

CDR3 residues: CASSLLGANVLTF. The CDR3 nucleotides are TGTGCCAGCAGTTTGTTAGGGGCCAACGTCCTGACTTTC. This chain connects TRBV12-3 or TRBV12-4 to TRBJ2-6, with D unclear. This CDR3 has 13 amino acids. Trimming removed 3 bases from V and 4 bases from J, with 4 bases in between.

This chain connects TRBV10-2 to TRBJ2-2, with a weak D call TRBD2 (5 bases). Germline CDR1 reads WSHSY; CDR2 reads SAAADI. This CDR3 has 15 residues. V lost 2 bases and J lost 4, with 11 bases in between. CDR3 nucleotides: TGCGCCAGCAGTGAGCTCGGGGTCGGCACCGGGGAGCTGTTTTTT. Translation: CASSELGVGTGELFF.

The chain employs TRBV19 and TRBJ2-2, with D tentatively TRBD1 (5 bases). The V gene lost 5 bases and the J gene lost 1 base, with 11 bases spanning the gap. The CDR3 is made up of 15 amino acids. Germline assignment: CDR1 LNHDA and CDR2 SQIVND (reference sequence). CDR3 amino acids: CASSVSGMNTGELFF. CDR3 bases: TGTGCCAGTAGTGTGTCAGGGATGAACACCGGGGAGCTGTTTTTT.

This sequence joins TRBV6-5 and TRBJ1-1; D is unresolved. Germline CDR1 reads MNHEY; CDR2 reads SVGAGI. The CDR3 loop spans 12 amino acids. The chain's CDR3 is CVSLGRNTEAFF. The CDR3 DNA is TGTGTATCCTTAGGGAGGAACACTGAAGCTTTCTTT.

The rearrangement uses TRBV19 and TRBJ1-3, with TRBD1 matching over 8 bases. CDR3 size: 16 residues. V shed 5 bases, J shed 4 bases, and the junction held 10 bases outside the gene matches. Germline CDR1 is LNHDA and CDR2 is SQIVND (reference sequence). CDR3 in amino acids: CASSSGQGIKGNTIYF. CDR3 nucleotide sequence: TGTGCCAGTAGTTCCGGACAGGGCATAAAGGGAAACACCATATATTTT.

The chain recombines TRBV5-1 with TRBJ2-1, with a possible D match to TRBD2 (5 bases). CDR1 SGHRS and CDR2 YFSETQ come from the germline V gene. The CDR3 spans 15 residues. Trimming cost V 3 bases and J 0 bases, with 10 bases left between them. The CDR3 DNA sequence: TGCGCCAGCAGCTCCGGACTCAGCTCCTACAATGAGCAGTTCTTC. The encoded protein is CASSSGLSSYNEQFF.

This rearrangement joins TRBV28 to TRBJ1-1, with D unclear. The CDR3 is 12 residues long. Germline loops: CDR1 MDHEN, CDR2 SYDVKM. The V end lost 6 bases, the J end lost 3 bases, and 8 bases lay between the germline ends. This CDR3 is CASRLRHTEAFF. In DNA form, the CDR3 reads TGTGCCAGCAGACTACGACACACTGAAGCTTTCTTT.